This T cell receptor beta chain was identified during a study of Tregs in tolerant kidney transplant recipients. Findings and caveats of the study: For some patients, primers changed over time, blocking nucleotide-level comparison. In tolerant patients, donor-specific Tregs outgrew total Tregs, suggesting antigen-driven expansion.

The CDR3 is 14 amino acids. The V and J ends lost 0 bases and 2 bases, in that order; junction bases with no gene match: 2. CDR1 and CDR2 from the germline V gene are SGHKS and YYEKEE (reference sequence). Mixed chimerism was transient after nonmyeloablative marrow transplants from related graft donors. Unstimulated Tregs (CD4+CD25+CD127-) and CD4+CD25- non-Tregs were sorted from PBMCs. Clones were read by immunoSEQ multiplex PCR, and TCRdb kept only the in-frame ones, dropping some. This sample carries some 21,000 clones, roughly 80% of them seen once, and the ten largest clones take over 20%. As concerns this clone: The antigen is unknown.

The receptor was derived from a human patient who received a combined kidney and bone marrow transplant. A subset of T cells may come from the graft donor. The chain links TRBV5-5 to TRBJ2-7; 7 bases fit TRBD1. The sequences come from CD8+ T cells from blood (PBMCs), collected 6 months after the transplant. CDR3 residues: CASSLETGTYEQYF. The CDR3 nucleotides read TGTGCCAGCAGCTTGGAGACAGGGACCTACGAGCAGTACTTC.